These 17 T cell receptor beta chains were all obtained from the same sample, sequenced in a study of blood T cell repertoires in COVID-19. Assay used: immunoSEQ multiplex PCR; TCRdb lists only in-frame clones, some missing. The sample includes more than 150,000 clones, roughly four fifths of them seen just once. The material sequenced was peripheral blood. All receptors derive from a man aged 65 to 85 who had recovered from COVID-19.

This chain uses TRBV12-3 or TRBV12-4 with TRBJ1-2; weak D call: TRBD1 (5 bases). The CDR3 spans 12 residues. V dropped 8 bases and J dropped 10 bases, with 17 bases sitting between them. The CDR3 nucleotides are TGTGCCAGCGGGCGGGGGTCACAGGTCTACACCTTC. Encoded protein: CASGRGSQVYTF.

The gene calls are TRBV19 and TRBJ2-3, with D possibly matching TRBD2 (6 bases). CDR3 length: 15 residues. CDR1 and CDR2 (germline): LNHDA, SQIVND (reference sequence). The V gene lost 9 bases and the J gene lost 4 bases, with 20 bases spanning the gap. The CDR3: CASKARDSRADTQYF. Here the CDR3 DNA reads TGTGCCAGCAAAGCACGGGACTCGCGGGCAGATACGCAGTATTTT.

The CDR3 region has the DNA TGCGCCAGCAGCCTAAGACAGGGCGGCAATGAGCAGTTCTTC. It yields the protein CASSLRQGGNEQFF. V usage is TRBV5-1 and J usage is TRBJ2-1; TRBD1 matches 7 bases. The V gene's germline CDR1 is SGHRS and CDR2 YFSETQ. V lost 4 bases, J lost 6 bases, and 7 bases stayed unmatched. CDR3 length: 14 residues.

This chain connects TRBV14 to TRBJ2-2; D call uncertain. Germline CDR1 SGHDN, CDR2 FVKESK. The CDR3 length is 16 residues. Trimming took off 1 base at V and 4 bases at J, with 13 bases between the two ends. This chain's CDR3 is CASSQGPGLSTGELFF. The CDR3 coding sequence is TGTGCCAGCAGCCAAGGCCCAGGTTTGAGCACCGGGGAGCTGTTTTTT.

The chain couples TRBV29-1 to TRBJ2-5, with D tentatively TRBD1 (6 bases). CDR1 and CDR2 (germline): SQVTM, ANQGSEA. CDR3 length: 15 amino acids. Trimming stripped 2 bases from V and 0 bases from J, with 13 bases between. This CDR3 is CSVEKGDNYQETQYF. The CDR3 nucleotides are TGCAGCGTTGAAAAAGGGGACAACTACCAAGAGACCCAGTACTTC.

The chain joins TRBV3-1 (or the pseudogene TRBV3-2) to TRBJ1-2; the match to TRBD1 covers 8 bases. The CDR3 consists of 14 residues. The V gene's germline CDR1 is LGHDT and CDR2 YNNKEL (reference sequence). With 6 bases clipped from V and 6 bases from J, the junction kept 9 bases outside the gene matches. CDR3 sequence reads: CASRSQGDPNGYTF. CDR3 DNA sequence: TGTGCCAGCAGATCACAGGGGGATCCTAATGGCTACACCTTC.

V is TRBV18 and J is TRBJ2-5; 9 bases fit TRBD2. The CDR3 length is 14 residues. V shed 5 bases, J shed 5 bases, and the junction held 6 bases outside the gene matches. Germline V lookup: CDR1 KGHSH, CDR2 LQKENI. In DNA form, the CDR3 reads TGTGCCAGCTCATCGCGGGAGGGTTGGGAGACCCAGTACTTC. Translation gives CASSSREGWETQYF.

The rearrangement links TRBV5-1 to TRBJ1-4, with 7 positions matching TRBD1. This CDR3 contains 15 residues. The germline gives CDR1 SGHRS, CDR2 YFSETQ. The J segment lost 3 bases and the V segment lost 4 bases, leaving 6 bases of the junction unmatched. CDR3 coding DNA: TGCGCCAGCAGCATACAGGGACAGCCTAATGAAAAACTGTTTTTT. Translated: CASSIQGQPNEKLFF.

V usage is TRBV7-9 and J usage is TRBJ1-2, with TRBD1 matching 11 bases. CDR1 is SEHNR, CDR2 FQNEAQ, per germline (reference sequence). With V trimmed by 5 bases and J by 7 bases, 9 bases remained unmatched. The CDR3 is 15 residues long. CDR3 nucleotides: TGTGCCAGCAGCCGAGGACAGGGGGCGGGTGGTGGCTACACCTTC. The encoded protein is CASSRGQGAGGGYTF. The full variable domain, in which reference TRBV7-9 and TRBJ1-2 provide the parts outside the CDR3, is DTGVSQNPRHKITKRGQNVTFRCDPISEHNRLYWYRQTLGQGPEFLTYFQNEAQLEKSRLLSDRFSAERPKGSFSTLEIQRTEQGDSAMYLCASSRGQGAGGGYTFGSGTRLTVV.

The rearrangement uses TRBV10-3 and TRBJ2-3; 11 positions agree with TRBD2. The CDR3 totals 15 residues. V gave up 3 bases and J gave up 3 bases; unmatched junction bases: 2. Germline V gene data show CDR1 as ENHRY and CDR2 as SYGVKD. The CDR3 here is CAISDLAGGTDTQYF. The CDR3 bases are TGTGCCATCAGTGACCTAGCGGGGGGAACAGATACGCAGTATTTT.

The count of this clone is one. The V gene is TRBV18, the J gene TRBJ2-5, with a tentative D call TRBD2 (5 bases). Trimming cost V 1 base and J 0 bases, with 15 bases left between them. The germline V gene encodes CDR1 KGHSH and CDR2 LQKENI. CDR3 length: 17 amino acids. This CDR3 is CASSPRARGGYQETQYF. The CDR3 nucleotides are TGTGCCAGCTCACCACGGGCACGAGGCGGGTACCAAGAGACCCAGTACTTC.

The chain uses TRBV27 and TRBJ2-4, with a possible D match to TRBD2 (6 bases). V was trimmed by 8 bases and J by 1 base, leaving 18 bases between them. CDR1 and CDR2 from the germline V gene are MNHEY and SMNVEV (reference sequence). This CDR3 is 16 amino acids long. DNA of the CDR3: TGTGCCAGCGCCCCGGACCGACGGGGGGCCAAAAACATTCAGTACTTC. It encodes CASAPDRRGAKNIQYF.

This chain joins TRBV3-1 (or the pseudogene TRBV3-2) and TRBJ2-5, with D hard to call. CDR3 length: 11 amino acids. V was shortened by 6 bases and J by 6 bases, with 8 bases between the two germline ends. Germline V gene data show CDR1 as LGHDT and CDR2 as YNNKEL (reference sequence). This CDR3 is CASRGAKTQYF. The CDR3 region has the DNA TGTGCCAGCAGGGGCGCCAAGACCCAGTACTTC.

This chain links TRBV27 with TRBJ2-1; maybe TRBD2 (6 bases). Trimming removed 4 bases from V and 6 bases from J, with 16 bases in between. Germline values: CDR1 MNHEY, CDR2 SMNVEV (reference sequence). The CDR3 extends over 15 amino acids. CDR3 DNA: TGTGCCAGCAGTTCCCTTTCGGGAGCTATCAATGAGCAGTTCTTC. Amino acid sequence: CASSSLSGAINEQFF.

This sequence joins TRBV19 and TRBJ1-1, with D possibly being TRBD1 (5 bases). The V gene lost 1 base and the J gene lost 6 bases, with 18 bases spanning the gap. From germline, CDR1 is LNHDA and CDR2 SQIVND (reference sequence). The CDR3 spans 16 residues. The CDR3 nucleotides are TGTGCCAGTAGTATAGGGGGGAGGGCATGGGACTCTGAAGCTTTCTTT. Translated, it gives CASSIGGRAWDSEAFF.

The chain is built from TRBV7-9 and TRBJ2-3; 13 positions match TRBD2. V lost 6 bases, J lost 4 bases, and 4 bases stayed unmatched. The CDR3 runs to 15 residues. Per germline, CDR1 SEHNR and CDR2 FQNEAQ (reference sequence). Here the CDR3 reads CASSWTSGSPDTQYF. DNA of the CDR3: TGTGCCAGCAGTTGGACTAGCGGGAGCCCAGATACGCAGTATTTT.

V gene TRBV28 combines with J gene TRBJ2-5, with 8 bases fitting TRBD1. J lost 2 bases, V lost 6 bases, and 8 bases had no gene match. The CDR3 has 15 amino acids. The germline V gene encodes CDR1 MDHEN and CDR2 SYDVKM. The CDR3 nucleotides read TGTGCCAGCAGGCTCGACAGGGGACTTCAAGAGACCCAGTACTTC. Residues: CASRLDRGLQETQYF.